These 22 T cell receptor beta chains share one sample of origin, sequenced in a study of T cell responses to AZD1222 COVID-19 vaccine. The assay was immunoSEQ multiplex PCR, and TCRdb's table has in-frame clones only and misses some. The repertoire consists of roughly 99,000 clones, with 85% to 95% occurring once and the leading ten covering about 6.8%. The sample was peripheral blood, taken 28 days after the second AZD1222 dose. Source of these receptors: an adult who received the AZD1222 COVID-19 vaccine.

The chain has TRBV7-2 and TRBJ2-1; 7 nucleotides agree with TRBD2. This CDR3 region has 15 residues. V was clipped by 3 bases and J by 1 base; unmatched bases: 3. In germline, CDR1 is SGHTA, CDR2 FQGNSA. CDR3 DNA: TGTGCCAGCAGCTTTGGCGGGAGATCCTACAATGAGCAGTTCTTC. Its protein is CASSFGGRSYNEQFF.

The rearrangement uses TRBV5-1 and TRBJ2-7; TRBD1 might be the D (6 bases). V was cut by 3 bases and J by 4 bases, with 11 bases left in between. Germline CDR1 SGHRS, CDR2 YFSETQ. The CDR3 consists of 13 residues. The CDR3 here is CASSSQQGYEQYF. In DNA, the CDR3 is TGCGCCAGCAGCTCGCAACAGGGATACGAGCAGTACTTC. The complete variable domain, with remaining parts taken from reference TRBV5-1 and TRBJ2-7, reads KAGVTQTPRYLIKTRGQQVTLSCSPISGHRSVSWYQQTPGQGLQFLFEYFSETQRNKGNFPGRFSGRQFSNSRSEMNVSTLELGDSALYLCASSSQQGYEQYFGPGTRLTVT.

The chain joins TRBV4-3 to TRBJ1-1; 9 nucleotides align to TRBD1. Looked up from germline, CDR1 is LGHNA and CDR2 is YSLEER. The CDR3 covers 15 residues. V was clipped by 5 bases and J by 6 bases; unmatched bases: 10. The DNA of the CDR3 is TGCGCCAGCAGCGGACGACACCGGACAGGGGCTGAAGCTTTCTTT. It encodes CASSGRHRTGAEAFF.

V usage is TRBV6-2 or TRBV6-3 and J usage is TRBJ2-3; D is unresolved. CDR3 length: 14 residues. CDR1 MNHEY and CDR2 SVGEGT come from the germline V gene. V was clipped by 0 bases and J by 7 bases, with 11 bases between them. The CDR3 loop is CASSYSSGRYTQYF. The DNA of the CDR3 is TGTGCCAGCAGTTACTCGTCTGGGCGCTATACGCAGTATTTT.

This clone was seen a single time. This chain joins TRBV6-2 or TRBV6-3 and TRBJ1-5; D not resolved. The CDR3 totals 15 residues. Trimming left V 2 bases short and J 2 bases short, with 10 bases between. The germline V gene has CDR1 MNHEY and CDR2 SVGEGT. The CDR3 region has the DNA TGTGCCAGCAGTTACAAGGGATCGGGCAATCAGCCCCAGCATTTT. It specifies CASSYKGSGNQPQHF.

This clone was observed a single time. The CDR3 nucleotides are TGTGCCAGCAGCCCCGACTGGCGGGGTGAGTACGAGCAGTACTTC. Translated: CASSPDWRGEYEQYF. The V call is TRBV7-8, the J call TRBJ2-7, with D possibly being TRBD2 (6 bases). This CDR3 is built from 15 residues. The ends were cut back, 5 bases at V and 4 bases at J, with 18 bases in the middle. The germline CDR1 and CDR2 sequences are SGHVS and FQNEAQ.

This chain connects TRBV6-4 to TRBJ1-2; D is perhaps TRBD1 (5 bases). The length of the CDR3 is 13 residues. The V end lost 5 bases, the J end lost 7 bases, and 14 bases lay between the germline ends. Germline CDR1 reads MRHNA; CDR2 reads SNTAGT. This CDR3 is CASSSTETSGYTF. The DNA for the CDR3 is TGTGCCAGCAGTTCGACAGAGACCTCTGGCTACACCTTC.

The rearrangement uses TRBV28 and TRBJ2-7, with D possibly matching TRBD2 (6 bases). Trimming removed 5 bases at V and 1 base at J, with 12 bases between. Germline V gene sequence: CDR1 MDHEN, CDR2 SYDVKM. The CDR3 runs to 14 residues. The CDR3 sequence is CASSNGTSSYEQYF. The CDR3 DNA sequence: TGTGCCAGCAGTAATGGGACTTCTTCCTACGAGCAGTACTTC.

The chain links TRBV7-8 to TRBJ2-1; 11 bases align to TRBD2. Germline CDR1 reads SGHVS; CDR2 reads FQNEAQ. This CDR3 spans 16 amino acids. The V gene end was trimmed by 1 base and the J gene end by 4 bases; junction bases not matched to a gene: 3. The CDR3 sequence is CASSLGTSGSYNEQFF. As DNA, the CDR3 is TGTGCCAGCAGCTTAGGTACTAGCGGGAGTTACAATGAGCAGTTCTTC.

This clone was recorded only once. CDR3 in DNA: TGTGCCAGCACCCCAAGAGACAGGGCGCAAGGTGAGCAGTTCTTC. Amino acid sequence: CASTPRDRAQGEQFF. This chain connects TRBV6-5 to TRBJ2-1; 7 bases map to TRBD1. This CDR3 spans 15 amino acids. V lost 7 bases to trimming and J lost 9 bases; unmatched junction nucleotides: 15. CDR1 and CDR2 (germline): MNHEY, SVGAGI.

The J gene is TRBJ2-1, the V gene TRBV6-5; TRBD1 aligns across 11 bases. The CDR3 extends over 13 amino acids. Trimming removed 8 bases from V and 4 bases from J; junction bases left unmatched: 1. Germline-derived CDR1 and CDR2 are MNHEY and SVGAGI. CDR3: CASRDRGYNEQFF. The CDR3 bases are TGTGCCAGCCGGGACAGGGGGTACAATGAGCAGTTCTTC.

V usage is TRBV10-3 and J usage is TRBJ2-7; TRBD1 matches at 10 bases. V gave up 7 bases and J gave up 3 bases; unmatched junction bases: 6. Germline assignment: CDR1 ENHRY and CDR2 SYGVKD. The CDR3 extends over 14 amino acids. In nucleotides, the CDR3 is TGTGCCATCACCCCGGACAGGGGGAGCTACGAGCAGTACTTC. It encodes CAITPDRGSYEQYF.

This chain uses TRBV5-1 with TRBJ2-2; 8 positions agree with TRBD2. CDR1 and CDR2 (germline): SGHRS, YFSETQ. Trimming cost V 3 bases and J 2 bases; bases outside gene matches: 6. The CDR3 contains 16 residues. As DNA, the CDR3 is TGCGCCAGCAGCTCATCGGGGGGGTCTAACACCGGGGAGCTGTTTTTT. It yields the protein CASSSSGGSNTGELFF.

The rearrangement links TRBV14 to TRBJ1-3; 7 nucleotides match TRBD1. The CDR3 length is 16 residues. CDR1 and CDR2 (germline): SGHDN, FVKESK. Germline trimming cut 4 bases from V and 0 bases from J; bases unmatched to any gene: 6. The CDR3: CASSLRTGTSGNTIYF. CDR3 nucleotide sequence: TGTGCCAGCAGCCTGAGGACAGGAACCTCTGGAAACACCATATATTTT. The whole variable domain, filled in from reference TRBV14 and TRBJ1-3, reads EAGVTQFPSHSVIEKGQTVTLRCDPISGHDNLYWYRRVMGKEIKFLLHFVKESKQDESGMPNNRFLAERTGGTYSTLKVQPAELEDSGVYFCASSLRTGTSGNTIYFGEGSWLTVV.

CDR3 sequence: CASSSRDSRNTIYF. DNA of the CDR3: TGTGCCAGCAGTTCTCGGGACAGCCGAAACACCATATATTTT. V gene TRBV6-5 combines with J gene TRBJ1-3, with 7 bases fitting TRBD1. The CDR3 runs 14 residues. Germline V gene data show CDR1 as MNHEY and CDR2 as SVGAGI. V was pared by 4 bases and J by 5 bases, with 5 bases of the junction left unmatched.

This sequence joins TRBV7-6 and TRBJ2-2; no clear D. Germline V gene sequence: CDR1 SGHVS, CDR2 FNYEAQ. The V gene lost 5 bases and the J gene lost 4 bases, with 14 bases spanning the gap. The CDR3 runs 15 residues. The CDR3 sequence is CASSPSSLPTGELFF. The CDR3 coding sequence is TGTGCCAGCAGCCCCTCCTCGTTACCCACCGGGGAGCTGTTTTTT.

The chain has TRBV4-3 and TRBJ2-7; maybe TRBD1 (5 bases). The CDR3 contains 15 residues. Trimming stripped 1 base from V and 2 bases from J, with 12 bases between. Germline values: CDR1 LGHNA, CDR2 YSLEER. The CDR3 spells CASSQGLGATYEQYF. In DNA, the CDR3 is TGCGCCAGCAGCCAAGGGCTAGGGGCGACCTACGAGCAGTACTTC.

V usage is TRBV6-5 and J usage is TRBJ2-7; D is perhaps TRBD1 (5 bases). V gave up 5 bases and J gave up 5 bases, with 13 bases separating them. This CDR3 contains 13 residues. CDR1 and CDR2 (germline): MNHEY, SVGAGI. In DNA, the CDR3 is TGTGCCAGCAGTCTGAGCAGGGTAGACGAGCAGTACTTC. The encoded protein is CASSLSRVDEQYF.

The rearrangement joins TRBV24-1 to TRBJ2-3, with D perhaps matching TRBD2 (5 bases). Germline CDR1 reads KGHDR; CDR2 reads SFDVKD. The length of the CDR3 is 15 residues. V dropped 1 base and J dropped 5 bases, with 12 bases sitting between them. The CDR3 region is CATSDFRGRGDTQYF. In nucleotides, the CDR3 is TGTGCCACCAGTGATTTCCGGGGTCGGGGAGATACGCAGTATTTT.

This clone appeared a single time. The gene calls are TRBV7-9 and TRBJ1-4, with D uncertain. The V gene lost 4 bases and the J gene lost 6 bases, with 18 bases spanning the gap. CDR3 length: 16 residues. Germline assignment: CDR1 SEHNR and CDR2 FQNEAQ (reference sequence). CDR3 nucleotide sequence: TGTGCCAGCAGCTCCCGGGAGGAGTTGTGGGATGAAAAACTGTTTTTT. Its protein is CASSSREELWDEKLFF.

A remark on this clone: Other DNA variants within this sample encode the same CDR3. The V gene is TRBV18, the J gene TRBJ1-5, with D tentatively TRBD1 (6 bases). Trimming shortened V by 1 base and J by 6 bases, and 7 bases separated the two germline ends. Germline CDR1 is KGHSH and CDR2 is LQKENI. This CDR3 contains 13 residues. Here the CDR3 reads CASSPQGGQPQHF. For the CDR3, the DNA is TGTGCCAGCTCACCACAAGGGGGTCAGCCCCAGCATTTT. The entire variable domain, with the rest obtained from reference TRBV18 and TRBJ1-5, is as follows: NAGVMQNPRHLVRRRGQEARLRCSPMKGHSHVYWYRQLPEEGLKFMVYLQKENIIDESGMPKERFSAEFPKEGPSILRIQQVVRGDSAAYFCASSPQGGQPQHFGDGTRLSIL.

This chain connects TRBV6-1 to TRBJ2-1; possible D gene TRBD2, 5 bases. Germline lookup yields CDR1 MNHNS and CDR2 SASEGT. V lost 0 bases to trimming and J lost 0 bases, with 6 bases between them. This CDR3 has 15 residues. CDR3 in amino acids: CASSEAGGSYNEQFF. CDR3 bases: TGTGCCAGCAGTGAAGCCGGAGGCTCCTACAATGAGCAGTTCTTC.